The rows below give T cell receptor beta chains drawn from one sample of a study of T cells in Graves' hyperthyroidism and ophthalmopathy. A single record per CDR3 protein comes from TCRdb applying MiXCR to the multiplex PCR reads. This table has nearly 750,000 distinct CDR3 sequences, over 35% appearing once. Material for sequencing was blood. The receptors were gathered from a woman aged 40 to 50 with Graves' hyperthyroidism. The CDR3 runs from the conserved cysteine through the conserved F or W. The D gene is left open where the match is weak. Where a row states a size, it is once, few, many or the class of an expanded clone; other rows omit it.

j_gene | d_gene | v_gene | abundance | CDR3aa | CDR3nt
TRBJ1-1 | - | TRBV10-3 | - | CASSYSSGGFTNTEAFF | TGTGCCAGCAGTTACTCGTCTGGCGGGTTCACCAACACTGAAGCTTTCTTT
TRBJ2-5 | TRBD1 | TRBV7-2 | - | CASSKDRVAQYF | TGTGCCAGCAGCAAGGACAGGGTGGCCCAGTACTTC
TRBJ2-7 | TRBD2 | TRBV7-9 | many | CASSPGGGAGEQYF | TGTGCCAGCAGCCCCGGGGGAGGGGCTGGGGAGCAGTACTTC
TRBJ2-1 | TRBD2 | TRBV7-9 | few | CASSPSGSYNEQFF | TGTGCCAGCAGTCCTAGCGGGTCCTACAATGAGCAGTTCTTC
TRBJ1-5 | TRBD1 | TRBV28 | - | CASRHGQGGNQPQHF | TGTGCCAGCAGACATGGACAGGGCGGCAATCAGCCCCAGCATTTT
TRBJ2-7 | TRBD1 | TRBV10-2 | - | CASFRTGREQYF | TGCGCCAGCTTCAGGACAGGGCGGGAGCAGTACTTC
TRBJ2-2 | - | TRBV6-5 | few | CASSGAITGELFF | TGTGCCAGCAGCGGGGCGATCACCGGGGAGCTGTTTTTT
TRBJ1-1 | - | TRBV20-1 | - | CSASGVRTEAFF | TGCAGTGCTAGTGGGGTGAGAACTGAAGCTTTCTTT
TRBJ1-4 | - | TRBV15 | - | CASSTGHRALNEKLFF | TGTGCCAGCAGCACGGGACATCGAGCCCTTAATGAAAAACTGTTTTTT
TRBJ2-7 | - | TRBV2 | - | CASSRDADYEQYF | TGTGCCAGCAGCAGGGACGCGGACTACGAGCAGTACTTC
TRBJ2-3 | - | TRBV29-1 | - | CSVVRQGGTDTQYF | TGCAGCGTTGTCCGGCAGGGAGGCACAGATACGCAGTATTTT
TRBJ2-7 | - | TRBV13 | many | CASSLRSYEQYF | TGTGCCAGCAGCCTACGCTCCTACGAGCAGTACTTC
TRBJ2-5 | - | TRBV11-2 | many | CASSLGRPEETQYF | TGTGCCAGCAGCTTAGGGAGACCTGAAGAGACCCAGTACTTC
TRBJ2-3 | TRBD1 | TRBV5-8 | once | CASSLAGRGRTADTQYF | TGTGCCAGCAGCTTGGCCGGCAGGGGGCGCACGGCAGATACGCAGTATTTT
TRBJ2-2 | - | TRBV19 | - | CASSSPNRDHGELFF | TGTGCCAGTAGTTCGCCAAACAGGGATCACGGGGAGCTGTTTTTT
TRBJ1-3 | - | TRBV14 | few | CASSQEGTGNTIYF | TGTGCCAGCAGCCAAGAGGGGACTGGAAACACCATATATTTT
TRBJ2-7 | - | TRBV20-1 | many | CSVKRLISYEQYF | TGCAGTGTTAAGCGACTGATCTCCTACGAGCAGTACTTC
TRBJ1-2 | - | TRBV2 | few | CASSLAQGQNYGYTF | TGTGCCAGCTCCCTTGCTCAAGGACAGAACTATGGCTACACCTTC
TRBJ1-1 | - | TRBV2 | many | CASPWEGVNTEAFF | TGTGCCAGCCCCTGGGAGGGGGTGAACACTGAAGCTTTCTTT
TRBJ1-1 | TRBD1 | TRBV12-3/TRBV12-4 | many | CASSLETGGIDTEAFF | TGTGCCAGCAGTTTAGAGACAGGGGGCATTGACACTGAAGCTTTCTTT
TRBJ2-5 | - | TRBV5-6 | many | CASSLFGETQYF | TGTGCCAGCAGCTTGTTCGGGGAGACCCAGTACTTC
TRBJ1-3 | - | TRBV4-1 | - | CASSQGEYPGNTIYF | TGCGCCAGCAGCCAAGGGGAGTACCCTGGAAACACCATATATTTT
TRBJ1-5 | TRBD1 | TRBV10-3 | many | CAISESRGTGNQPQHF | TGTGCCATCAGTGAGTCACGGGGGACAGGGAATCAGCCCCAGCATTTT
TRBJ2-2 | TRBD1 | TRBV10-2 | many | CASSKTGETGELFF | TGCGCCAGCAGTAAGACAGGGGAGACCGGGGAGCTGTTTTTT
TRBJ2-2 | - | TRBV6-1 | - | CASSSIRSENTGELFF | TGTGCCAGCAGCTCCATCCGATCTGAGAACACCGGGGAGCTGTTTTTT
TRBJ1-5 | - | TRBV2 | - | CASSEKFETILHQPQHF | TGTGCCAGCAGTGAAAAGTTCGAGACAATCTTGCATCAGCCCCAGCATTTT
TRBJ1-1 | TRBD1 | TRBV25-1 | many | CASSQQGLAAFF | TGTGCCAGCAGTCAACAGGGGTTGGCGGCTTTCTTT
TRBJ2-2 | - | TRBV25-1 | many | CASIGTHTGELFF | TGTGCCAGCATCGGGACGCACACCGGGGAGCTGTTTTTT
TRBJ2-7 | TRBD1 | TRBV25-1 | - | CASGRIQGAQYF | TGTGCCAGCGGCAGGATACAGGGGGCGCAGTACTTC
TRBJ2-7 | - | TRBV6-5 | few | CASSKGLAITYEQYF | TGTGCCAGCAGTAAGGGTCTCGCAATTACCTACGAGCAGTACTTC
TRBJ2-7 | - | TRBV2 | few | CASRQLTTTLSFYEQYF | TGTGCCAGCAGGCAACTGACTACCACCCTATCTTTCTACGAGCAGTACTTC
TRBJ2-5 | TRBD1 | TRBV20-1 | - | CSARDLGTGGKETQYF | TGCAGTGCTAGAGATTTAGGGACAGGGGGGAAAGAGACCCAGTACTTC
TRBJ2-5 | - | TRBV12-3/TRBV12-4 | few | CASSLVLRLGTAPSRETQYF | TGTGCCAGCAGTTTAGTTCTACGCTTGGGGACGGCCCCTTCTAGGGAGACCCAGTACTTC
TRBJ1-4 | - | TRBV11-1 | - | CASSLEIGTLHEKLFF | TGTGCCAGCAGCTTAGAAATAGGGACCCTACATGAAAAACTGTTTTTT
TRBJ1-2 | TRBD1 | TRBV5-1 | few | CASSSRIGQANYGYTF | TGCGCCAGCAGCTCGAGAATTGGACAGGCTAACTATGGCTACACCTTC
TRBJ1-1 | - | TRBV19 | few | CASSIVSGKNTEAFF | TGTGCCAGTAGTATAGTATCGGGGAAAAACACTGAAGCTTTCTTT
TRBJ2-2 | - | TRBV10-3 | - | CAISESRGNTNTGELFF | TGTGCCATCAGTGAGTCTCGGGGTAACACGAACACCGGGGAGCTGTTTTTT
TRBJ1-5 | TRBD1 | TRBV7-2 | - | CASSSRQGDNQPQHF | TGTGCCAGCAGCTCGAGACAGGGCGACAATCAGCCCCAGCATTTT
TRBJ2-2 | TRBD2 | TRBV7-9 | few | CASSPVWRGASGELFF | TGTGCCAGCAGCCCAGTGTGGCGGGGGGCCTCCGGGGAGCTGTTTTTT
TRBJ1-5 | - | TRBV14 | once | CASSRGLTETQHF | TGTGCCAGCAGCCGCGGACTTACGGAGACTCAGCATTTT
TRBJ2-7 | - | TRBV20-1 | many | CSAREGGVEQYF | TGCAGTGCTAGAGAAGGGGGAGTCGAGCAGTACTTC
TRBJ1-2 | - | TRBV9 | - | CASSVDQGGYGYTF | TGTGCCAGCAGCGTAGATCAGGGAGGCTATGGCTACACCTTC
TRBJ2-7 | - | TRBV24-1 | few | CATSETLGKQQYF | TGTGCCACCAGTGAGACTCTCGGGAAGCAGCAGTACTTC